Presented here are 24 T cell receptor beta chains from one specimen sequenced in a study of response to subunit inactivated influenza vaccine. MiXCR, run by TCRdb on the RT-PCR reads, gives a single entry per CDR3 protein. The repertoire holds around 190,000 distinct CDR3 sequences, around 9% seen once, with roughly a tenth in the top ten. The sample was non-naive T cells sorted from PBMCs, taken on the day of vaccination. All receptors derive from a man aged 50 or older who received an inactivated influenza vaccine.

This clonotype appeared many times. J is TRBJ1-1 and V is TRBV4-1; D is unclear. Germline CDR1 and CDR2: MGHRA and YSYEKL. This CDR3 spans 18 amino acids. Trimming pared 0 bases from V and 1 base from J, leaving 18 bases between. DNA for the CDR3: TGCGCCAGCAGCCAAGATCAGGCCATTTTGGGCAGGAACACTGAAGCTTTCTTT. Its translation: CASSQDQAILGRNTEAFF.

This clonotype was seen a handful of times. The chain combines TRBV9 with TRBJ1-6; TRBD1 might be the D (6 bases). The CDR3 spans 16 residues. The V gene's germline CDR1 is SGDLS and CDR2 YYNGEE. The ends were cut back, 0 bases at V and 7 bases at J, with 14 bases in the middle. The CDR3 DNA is TGTGCCAGCAGCGTAGGAGGACAGAACCGAAATTCACCCCTCCACTTT. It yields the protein CASSVGGQNRNSPLHF.

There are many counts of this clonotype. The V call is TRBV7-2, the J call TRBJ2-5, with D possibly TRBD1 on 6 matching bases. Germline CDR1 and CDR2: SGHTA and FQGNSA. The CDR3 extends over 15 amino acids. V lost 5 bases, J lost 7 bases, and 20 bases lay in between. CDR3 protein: CASSPQGTGFSTQYF. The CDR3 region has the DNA TGTGCCAGCAGCCCGCAGGGGACGGGCTTTTCGACCCAGTACTTC.

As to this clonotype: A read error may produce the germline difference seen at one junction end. The CDR3 region is CASSYSGQEPYNQQFF. CDR3 DNA sequence: TGTGCCAGCAGTTACTCGGGACAAGAACCCTACAATCAGCAGTTCTTC. J is TRBJ2-1 and V is TRBV6-5, with a possible D match to TRBD1 (6 bases). From germline, CDR1 is MNHEY and CDR2 SVGAGI. The CDR3 runs to 16 residues.

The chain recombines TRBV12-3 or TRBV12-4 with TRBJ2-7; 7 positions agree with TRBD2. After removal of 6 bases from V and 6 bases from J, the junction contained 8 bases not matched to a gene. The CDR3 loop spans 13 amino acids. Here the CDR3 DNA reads TGTGCCAGCAGCCGGGGAACTAGCGTCGAGCAGTACTTC. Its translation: CASSRGTSVEQYF.

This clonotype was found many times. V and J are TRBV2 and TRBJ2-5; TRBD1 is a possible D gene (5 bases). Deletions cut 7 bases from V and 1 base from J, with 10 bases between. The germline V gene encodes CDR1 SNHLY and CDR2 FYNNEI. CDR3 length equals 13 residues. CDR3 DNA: TGTGCCAGCAAGCCCGACAGCCAAGAGACCCAGTACTTC. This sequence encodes CASKPDSQETQYF.

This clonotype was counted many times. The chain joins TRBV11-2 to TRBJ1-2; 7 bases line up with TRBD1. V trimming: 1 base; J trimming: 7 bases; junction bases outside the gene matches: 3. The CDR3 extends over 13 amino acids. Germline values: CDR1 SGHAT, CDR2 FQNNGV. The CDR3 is CASSLGQGGGYTF. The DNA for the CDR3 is TGTGCCAGCAGCTTAGGACAGGGCGGTGGCTACACCTTC. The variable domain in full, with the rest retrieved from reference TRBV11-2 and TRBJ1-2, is EAGVAQSPRYKIIEKRQSVAFWCNPISGHATLYWYQQILGQGPKLLIQFQNNGVVDDSQLPKDRFSAERLKGVDSTLKIQPAKLEDSAVYLCASSLGQGGGYTFGSGTRLTVV.

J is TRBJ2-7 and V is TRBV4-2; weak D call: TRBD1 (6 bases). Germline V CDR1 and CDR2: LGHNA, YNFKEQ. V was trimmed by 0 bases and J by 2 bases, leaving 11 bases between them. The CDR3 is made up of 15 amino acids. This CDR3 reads CASSQERTAPYEQYF. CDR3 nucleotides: TGTGCCAGCAGCCAAGAAAGGACAGCTCCCTACGAGCAGTACTTC.

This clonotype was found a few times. This chain's CDR3 is CASSYEGAPEQFF. In nucleotides, the CDR3 is TGTGCCAGCAGCTACGAGGGGGCGCCGGAGCAGTTCTTC. The chain employs TRBV7-9 and TRBJ2-1; TRBD1 matches at 7 bases. The length of the CDR3 is 13 residues. Germline V gives CDR1 SEHNR, CDR2 FQNEAQ (reference sequence). Trimming cost V 4 bases and J 10 bases; bases outside gene matches: 7.

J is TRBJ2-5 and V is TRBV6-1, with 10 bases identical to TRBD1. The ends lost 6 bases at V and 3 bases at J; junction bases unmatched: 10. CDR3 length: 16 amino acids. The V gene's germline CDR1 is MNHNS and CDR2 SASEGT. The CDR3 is CASSPDRQGAEETQYF. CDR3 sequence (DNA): TGTGCCAGCAGCCCTGATCGACAGGGGGCTGAAGAGACCCAGTACTTC.

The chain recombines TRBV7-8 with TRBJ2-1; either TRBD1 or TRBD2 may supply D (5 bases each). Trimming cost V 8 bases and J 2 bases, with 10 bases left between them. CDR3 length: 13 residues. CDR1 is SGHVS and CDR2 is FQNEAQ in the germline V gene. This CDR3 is CASAPGPYNEQFF. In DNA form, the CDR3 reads TGTGCCAGCGCACCGGGGCCCTACAATGAGCAGTTCTTC.

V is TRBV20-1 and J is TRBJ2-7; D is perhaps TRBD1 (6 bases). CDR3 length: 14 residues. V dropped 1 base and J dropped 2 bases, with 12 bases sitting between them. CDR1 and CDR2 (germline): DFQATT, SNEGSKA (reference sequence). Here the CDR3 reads CSARGDMGPYEQYF. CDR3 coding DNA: TGCAGTGCTAGAGGGGACATGGGCCCCTACGAGCAGTACTTC.

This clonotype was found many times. This CDR3 reads CASSQLVGTQNTGELFF. CDR3 DNA: TGTGCCAGCAGCCAACTAGTCGGGACCCAGAACACCGGGGAGCTGTTTTTT. The genes are TRBV13 and TRBJ2-2, with D perhaps matching TRBD1 or TRBD2 (5 bases each). The V and J ends lost 5 bases and 1 base respectively, with 17 bases between them. The CDR3 is 17 residues long. The germline V gene has CDR1 PRHDT and CDR2 FYEKMQ (reference sequence).

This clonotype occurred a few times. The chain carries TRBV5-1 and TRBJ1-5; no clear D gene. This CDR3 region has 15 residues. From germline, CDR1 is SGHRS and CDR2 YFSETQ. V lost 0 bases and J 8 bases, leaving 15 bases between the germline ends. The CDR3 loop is CASSLVGGRLEPQHF. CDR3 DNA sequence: TGCGCCAGCAGCTTGGTCGGAGGCAGGCTAGAGCCCCAGCATTTT. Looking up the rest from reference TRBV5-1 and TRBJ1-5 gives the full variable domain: KAGVTQTPRYLIKTRGQQVTLSCSPISGHRSVSWYQQTPGQGLQFLFEYFSETQRNKGNFPGRFSGRQFSNSRSEMNVSTLELGDSALYLCASSLVGGRLEPQHFGDGTRLSIL.

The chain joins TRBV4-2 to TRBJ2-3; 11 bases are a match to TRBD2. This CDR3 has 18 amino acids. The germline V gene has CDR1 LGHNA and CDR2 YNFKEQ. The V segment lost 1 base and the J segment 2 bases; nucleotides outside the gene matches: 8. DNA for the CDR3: TGTGCCAGCAGCCAAGCTTCAGGGACTAGCGGCCCCACAGATACGCAGTATTTT. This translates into CASSQASGTSGPTDTQYF.

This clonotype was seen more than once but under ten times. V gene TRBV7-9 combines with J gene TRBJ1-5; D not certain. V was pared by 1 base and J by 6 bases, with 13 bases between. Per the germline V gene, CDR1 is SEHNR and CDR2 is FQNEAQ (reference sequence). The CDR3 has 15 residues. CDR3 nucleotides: TGTGCCAGCAGCTTAGGAAACAGTCGCATTCAGCCCCAGCATTTT. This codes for CASSLGNSRIQPQHF.

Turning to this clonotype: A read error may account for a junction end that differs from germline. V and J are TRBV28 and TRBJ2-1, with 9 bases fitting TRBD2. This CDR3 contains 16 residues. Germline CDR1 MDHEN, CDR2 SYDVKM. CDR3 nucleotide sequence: TGTGGCAGCAGTATACTGACTAGCGGAACCTACAATGAGCAGTTCTTC. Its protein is CGSSILTSGTYNEQFF.

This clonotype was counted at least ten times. Here the CDR3 reads CASSRSGTSGATDTQYF. The CDR3 DNA reads as TGTGCCAGCAGCAGATCAGGGACTAGCGGGGCCACAGATACGCAGTATTTT. The rearrangement joins TRBV6-2 or TRBV6-3 to TRBJ2-3, with 13 bases aligning to TRBD2. The CDR3 consists of 17 residues. CDR1 MNHEY and CDR2 SVGEGT come from the germline V gene. With 6 bases clipped from V and 2 bases from J, the junction kept 8 bases outside the gene matches.

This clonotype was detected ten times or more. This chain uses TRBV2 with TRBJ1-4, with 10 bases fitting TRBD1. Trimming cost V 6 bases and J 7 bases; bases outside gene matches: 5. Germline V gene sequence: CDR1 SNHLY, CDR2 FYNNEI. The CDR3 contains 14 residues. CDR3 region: CASRPGQGVEKLFF. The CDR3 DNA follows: TGTGCCAGCAGACCCGGACAGGGGGTTGAAAAACTGTTTTTT.

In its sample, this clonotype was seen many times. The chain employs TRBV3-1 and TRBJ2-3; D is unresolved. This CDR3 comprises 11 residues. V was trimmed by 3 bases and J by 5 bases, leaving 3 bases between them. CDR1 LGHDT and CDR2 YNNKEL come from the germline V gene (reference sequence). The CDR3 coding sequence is TGTGCCAGCAGCCATGTAGATACGCAGTATTTT. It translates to CASSHVDTQYF.

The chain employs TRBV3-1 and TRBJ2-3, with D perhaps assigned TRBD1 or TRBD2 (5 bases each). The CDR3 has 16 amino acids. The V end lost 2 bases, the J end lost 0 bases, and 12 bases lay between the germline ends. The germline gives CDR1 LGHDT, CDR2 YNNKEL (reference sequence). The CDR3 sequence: CASSQFGGASTDTQYF. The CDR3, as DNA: TGTGCCAGCAGCCAATTTGGGGGAGCTAGCACAGATACGCAGTATTTT.

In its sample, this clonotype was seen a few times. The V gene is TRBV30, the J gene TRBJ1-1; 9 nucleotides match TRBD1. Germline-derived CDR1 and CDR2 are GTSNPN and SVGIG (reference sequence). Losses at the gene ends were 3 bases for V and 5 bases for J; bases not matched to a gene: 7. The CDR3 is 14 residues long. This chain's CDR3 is CAWSGGTGRTEAFF. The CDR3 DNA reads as TGTGCCTGGAGCGGAGGGACAGGGCGTACTGAAGCTTTCTTT.

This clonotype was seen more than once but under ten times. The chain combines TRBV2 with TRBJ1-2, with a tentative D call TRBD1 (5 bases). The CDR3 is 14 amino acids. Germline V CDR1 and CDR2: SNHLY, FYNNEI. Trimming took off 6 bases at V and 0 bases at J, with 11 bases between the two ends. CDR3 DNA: TGTGCCAGCAGGCGGGACGTAGCTAACTATGGCTACACCTTC. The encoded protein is CASRRDVANYGYTF.

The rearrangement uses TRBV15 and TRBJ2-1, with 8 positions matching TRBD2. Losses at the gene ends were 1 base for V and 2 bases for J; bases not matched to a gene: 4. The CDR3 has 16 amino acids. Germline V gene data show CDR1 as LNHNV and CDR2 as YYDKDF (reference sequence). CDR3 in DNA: TGTGCCACCAGCAGAGGACTAGCGTCGACCTACAATGAGCAGTTCTTC. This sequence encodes CATSRGLASTYNEQFF.